This entry lists 26 T cell receptor beta chains sequenced from one sample in a study of T-cell memory formation after mild COVID-19. TCRdb redid the calling of the 5' RACE reads with MiXCR, one entry per CDR3 protein. Of hundreds of thousands of distinct CDR3 sequences listed, 25% to 30% are singletons. The sample taken for sequencing was PBMCs or a T cell subset sorted from them (not recorded which). Source of these receptors: an adult woman who had mild COVID-19 (a few samples of this study predate the infection). Cell type and time point are not known.

This clonotype has more than one count but fewer than ten. The genes are TRBV5-1 and TRBJ2-7; no reliable D call. The CDR3 loop spans 13 amino acids. Germline V gene sequence: CDR1 SGHRS, CDR2 YFSETQ. With 2 bases removed from V and 3 bases from J, the gap between germline ends came to 9 bases. The CDR3 loop is CASSFQQNYEQYF. In nucleotides, the CDR3 is TGCGCCAGCAGCTTCCAGCAGAACTACGAGCAGTACTTC.

This chain joins TRBV12-3 or TRBV12-4 and TRBJ1-3; 9 positions match TRBD1. Losses at the gene ends were 7 bases for V and 0 bases for J; bases not matched to a gene: 4. The CDR3 extends over 15 amino acids. CDR3 coding DNA: TGTGCCAGCACCCGGGACAGGGCCTCTGGAAACACCATATATTTT. Its translation is CASTRDRASGNTIYF.

This clonotype was picked up a small number of times. The chain recombines TRBV2 with TRBJ2-5; 7 nucleotides match TRBD2. The CDR3 has 14 residues. Germline V CDR1 and CDR2: SNHLY, FYNNEI. V lost 8 bases and J lost 0; bases outside the gene matches: 6. CDR3 coding DNA: TGTGCCAGCGGCAAACTAGCGAACCAAGAGACCCAGTACTTC. As protein: CASGKLANQETQYF. Together with reference TRBV2 and TRBJ2-5, the CDR3 gives the full variable domain: EPEVTQTPSHQVTQMGQEVILRCVPISNHLYFYWYRQILGQKVEFLVSFYNNEISEKSEIFDDQFSVERPDGSNFTLKIRSTKLEDSAMYFCASGKLANQETQYFGPGTRLLVL.

This clonotype was seen a handful of times. The chain carries TRBV10-3 and TRBJ2-1, with 11 bases identical to TRBD1. Trimming cost V 4 bases and J 2 bases; bases outside gene matches: 1. The CDR3 runs 15 residues. Germline CDR1 is ENHRY and CDR2 is SYGVKD. The CDR3 nucleotides read TGTGCCATCAGTGGGGGACAGGGGGCCTACAATGAGCAGTTCTTC. This encodes CAISGGQGAYNEQFF.

The V call is TRBV12-3 or TRBV12-4, the J call TRBJ1-2, with D maybe TRBD1 (5 bases). Trimming removed 5 bases at V and 5 bases at J, with 15 bases between. This CDR3 has 14 amino acids. CDR3 loop: CASSNHQGFYGYTF. The CDR3 DNA sequence: TGTGCCAGCAGTAACCACCAGGGATTTTATGGCTACACCTTC.

CDR3 sequence (DNA): TGTGCCAGCAGATTGGAAGCGGGAGTATTCTACGAGCAGTACTTC. Amino acids: CASRLEAGVFYEQYF. The chain couples TRBV7-9 to TRBJ2-7, with TRBD2 identical over 8 bases. The CDR3 is 15 residues long. With 6 bases clipped from V and 3 bases from J, the junction kept 10 bases outside the gene matches. CDR1 SEHNR and CDR2 FQNEAQ come from the germline V gene (reference sequence).

J is TRBJ2-3 and V is TRBV20-1; D is uncertain. The ends were cut back, 4 bases at V and 0 bases at J, with 8 bases in the middle. This CDR3 region has 13 residues. The germline gives CDR1 DFQATT, CDR2 SNEGSKA (reference sequence). For the CDR3, the DNA is TGCAGTGCTACGATACTGAGCACAGATACGCAGTATTTT. This translates into CSATILSTDTQYF.

The chain couples TRBV7-2 to TRBJ2-1; TRBD1 is a possible D gene (6 bases). The CDR3 extends over 13 amino acids. V lost 3 bases to trimming and J lost 5 bases, with 8 bases between them. Germline lookup yields CDR1 SGHTA and CDR2 FQGNSA. The CDR3 loop is CASSFNRDNEQFF. The CDR3 coding sequence is TGTGCCAGCAGCTTCAACAGGGACAATGAGCAGTTCTTC.

This chain uses TRBV20-1 with TRBJ2-1, with D perhaps matching TRBD2 (5 bases). Looked up from germline, CDR1 is DFQATT and CDR2 is SNEGSKA (reference sequence). Deletions cut 4 bases from V and 5 bases from J, with 12 bases between. This CDR3 is 13 amino acids long. Here the CDR3 reads CSANLLAHNEQFF. DNA of the CDR3: TGCAGTGCTAATCTTCTAGCACACAATGAGCAGTTCTTC.

V and J are TRBV28 and TRBJ2-4; D possibly corresponds to TRBD1 (6 bases). The length of the CDR3 is 17 residues. The germline V gene has CDR1 MDHEN and CDR2 SYDVKM. V dropped 6 bases and J dropped 0 bases, with 18 bases sitting between them. CDR3 nucleotides: TGTGCCAGCAGCCCTGCAACAGGGTTACTAGCCAAAAACATTCAGTACTTC. As protein: CASSPATGLLAKNIQYF.

This clonotype turned up a few times. The chain has TRBV20-1 and TRBJ1-1; no clear D. CDR3 length: 13 amino acids. CDR1 is DFQATT and CDR2 is SNEGSKA in the germline V gene (reference sequence). Trimming removed 6 bases at V and 4 bases at J, with 15 bases between. This CDR3 reads CSAPVIIGTEAFF. DNA of the CDR3: TGCAGTGCACCGGTCATTATCGGCACTGAAGCTTTCTTT.

The CDR3 coding sequence is TGTGCCAGCCGGGGTTGGTCTGAAGCTTTCTTT. Its translation is CASRGWSEAFF. The gene calls are TRBV11-2 and TRBJ1-1; D unclear. Germline CDR1 reads SGHAT; CDR2 reads FQNNGV. V lost 8 bases, J lost 6 bases, and 10 bases lay in between. CDR3 length: 11 residues.

The rearrangement joins TRBV27 to TRBJ2-7, with a weak D call TRBD2 (6 bases). Per the germline V gene, CDR1 is MNHEY and CDR2 is SMNVEV (reference sequence). V was trimmed by 1 base and J by 3 bases, leaving 13 bases between them. The length of the CDR3 is 15 residues. DNA for the CDR3: TGTGCCAGCAGTTTATATGGAGGGTCGATCTACGAGCAGTACTTC. It encodes CASSLYGGSIYEQYF.

This chain joins TRBV20-1 and TRBJ1-5; no clear D. This CDR3 is 14 amino acids long. Germline CDR1 and CDR2: DFQATT and SNEGSKA (reference sequence). Trimming shortened V by 3 bases and J by 0 bases, and 9 bases separated the two germline ends. The CDR3 loop reads CSASEVPSNQPQHF. For the CDR3, the DNA is TGCAGTGCTAGCGAGGTTCCTAGCAATCAGCCCCAGCATTTT.

CDR3 amino acids: CSVQNRDTDTEAFF. The CDR3 DNA reads TGCAGCGTCCAAAACCGGGACACAGACACTGAAGCTTTCTTT. The V and J genes are TRBV29-1 and TRBJ1-1, with D perhaps TRBD1 (6 bases). Germline V gene data show CDR1 as SQVTM and CDR2 as ANQGSEA. V dropped 6 bases and J dropped 3 bases, with 17 bases sitting between them. The CDR3 spans 14 residues.

The chain carries TRBV3-1 and TRBJ2-3; no clear D gene. Germline-derived CDR1 and CDR2 are LGHDT and YNNKEL (reference sequence). V shed 2 bases and J shed 1 base, with 25 bases lying between them. CDR3 length: 20 amino acids. CDR3 in amino acids: CASSQKIGPADEFRTDTQYF. The CDR3 DNA reads as TGTGCCAGCAGCCAAAAGATCGGCCCCGCGGATGAGTTTCGCACAGATACGCAGTATTTT.

The genes are TRBV25-1 and TRBJ2-1, with D possibly matching TRBD2 (5 bases). V was trimmed by 3 bases and J by 2 bases, leaving 11 bases between them. The germline V gene has CDR1 MGHDK and CDR2 SYGVNS. The CDR3 covers 15 residues. The DNA of the CDR3 is TGTGCCAGCAGTGAGCGGGCCGGCGCCTACAATGAGCAGTTCTTC. This encodes CASSERAGAYNEQFF.

The chain carries TRBV24-1 and TRBJ1-1, with 7 nucleotides matching TRBD1. CDR3 length: 13 amino acids. V lost 7 bases to trimming and J lost 1 base; unmatched junction nucleotides: 2. Germline V lookup: CDR1 KGHDR, CDR2 SFDVKD. DNA of the CDR3: TGTGCCACCAGACACAGGGGGAACACTGAAGCTTTCTTT. It is translated as CATRHRGNTEAFF.

The table lists this clonotype with a few counts. The chain combines TRBV5-1 with TRBJ2-5; 7 bases are shared with TRBD2. Germline V gene lookup returns CDR1 SGHRS and CDR2 YFSETQ. The CDR3 runs to 16 residues. V lost 0 bases, J lost 0 bases, and 5 bases stayed unmatched. The CDR3 loop is CASSLGGLADQETQYF. The CDR3, as DNA: TGCGCCAGCAGCTTGGGGGGCCTAGCGGACCAAGAGACCCAGTACTTC.

This clonotype was seen a handful of times. The chain recombines TRBV19 with TRBJ1-5; D is perhaps TRBD1 (5 bases). CDR1 LNHDA and CDR2 SQIVND come from the germline V gene (reference sequence). Trimming pared 1 base from V and 7 bases from J, leaving 14 bases between. This CDR3 is built from 15 residues. The chain's CDR3 is CASSIAAAGWQPQHF. The CDR3 DNA reads TGTGCCAGTAGTATAGCGGCGGCAGGGTGGCAGCCCCAGCATTTT.

This clonotype was seen many times. The chain combines TRBV7-8 with TRBJ2-7; 14 positions match TRBD2. The germline gives CDR1 SGHVS, CDR2 FQNEAQ. CDR3 length: 15 residues. J lost 3 bases, V lost 5 bases, and 3 bases had no gene match. The CDR3 protein is CASSETSGRGYEQYF. As DNA, the CDR3 is TGTGCCAGCAGCGAGACTAGCGGGAGGGGCTACGAGCAGTACTTC.

This clonotype has more than one count but fewer than ten. This chain links TRBV6-5 with TRBJ2-5, with TRBD2 identical over 13 bases. CDR1 MNHEY and CDR2 SVGAGI come from the germline V gene. The length of the CDR3 is 16 residues. J lost 5 bases, V lost 5 bases, and 8 bases had no gene match. The CDR3 loop is CASSRGTSGIGETQYF. As DNA, the CDR3 is TGTGCCAGCAGTAGAGGGACTAGCGGGATCGGGGAGACCCAGTACTTC.

This CDR3 reads CASSYSGSGELFF. Written as DNA, the CDR3 is TGTGCCAGCAGTTACTCCGGGTCCGGGGAGCTGTTTTTT. The V and J genes are TRBV6-5 and TRBJ2-2; D is unclear. The CDR3 is made up of 13 amino acids. Trimming took off 0 bases at V and 6 bases at J, with 5 bases between the two ends. CDR1 MNHEY and CDR2 SVGAGI come from the germline V gene.

The J gene is TRBJ2-5, the V gene TRBV12-3 or TRBV12-4, with D unclear. V was shortened by 8 bases and J by 5 bases, with 6 bases between the two germline ends. The CDR3 extends over 10 amino acids. The CDR3 bases are TGTGCCAGCGCGCTCGAGACCCAGTACTTC. Its translation is CASALETQYF.

The count of this clonotype is one. The gene calls are TRBV6-5 and TRBJ2-1, with TRBD2 identical over 13 bases. This CDR3 comprises 15 residues. Germline CDR1 is MNHEY and CDR2 is SVGAGI. Trimming took 6 bases from V and 8 from J; bases not matched to a gene: 7. The CDR3 region is CASSPGLAGDHEQFF. CDR3 DNA sequence: TGTGCCAGCAGCCCCGGACTAGCGGGAGATCATGAGCAGTTCTTC.

This clonotype is a singleton in its sample. V gene TRBV6-5 combines with J gene TRBJ2-7; possibly TRBD1 for D (6 bases). Germline-derived CDR1 and CDR2 are MNHEY and SVGAGI. With 6 bases removed from V and 2 bases from J, the gap between germline ends came to 14 bases. CDR3 length: 14 residues. The CDR3 loop reads CASSDQGFPYEQYF. The CDR3 DNA reads as TGTGCCAGCAGCGACCAGGGGTTCCCCTACGAGCAGTACTTC.